This TCR beta chain is drawn from a study of cytomegalovirus exposure and HLA in healthy donors. As for the study in general: Among about 179 million T cells, an earlier analysis found 117 million unique TCR beta sequences. Most donors, roughly 84% of a few hundred genotyped, fell in the Caucasian-associated ancestry cluster. Regarding the study as a whole: What a later analysis reportedly showed was that an Asian-associated ancestry cluster had fewer N-insertions than the roughly 700-donor mean. Three CMV-associated chains proved CMV antigen-specific in vitro.

PCR amplification relied on 60 Vbeta primers (plus 13 Jbeta primers). Some clones are missing from TCRdb's copy, which holds only in-frame ones; the method was immunoSEQ multiplex PCR. The sample lists more than 100,000 clones, roughly 74% seen once, with around 5.5% in the top ten. The CDR3 spans 15 residues. V lost 3 bases to trimming and J lost 6 bases, with 16 bases between them. CDR1 is SGHRS, CDR2 YFSETQ, per germline. About this clone: The antigen is undetermined.

What was sequenced was PBMCs. The receptor's source is a woman aged 45-59 years in good health and CMV-seropositive. The genes are TRBV5-1 and TRBJ2-1; D possibly corresponds to TRBD2 (5 bases). The CDR3 coding sequence is TGCGCCAGCAGCTCCCCGAGGGCGGGTGGCAATGAGCAGTTCTTC. This sequence encodes CASSSPRAGGNEQFF.